Given below is one TCR beta chain in context. These data originate in a study of control samples from healthy donors and cancer patients. J was trimmed by 3 bases and V by 3 bases; bases with no gene match: 3. The CDR3 has 16 amino acids. The V gene's germline CDR1 is KGHSH and CDR2 LQKENI. Assay: immunoSEQ multiplex PCR; the TCRdb copy retains only in-frame clones and omits some. The sample contains 100,000 to 150,000 clones, more than 80% of which appear only once. The sample taken for sequencing was blood. The rearrangement links TRBV18 to TRBJ1-6; TRBD1 matches at 9 bases. This receptor was obtained from a man aged 40-49 years in good health. Here the CDR3 reads CASSPRTGDYNSPLHF. Here the CDR3 DNA reads TGTGCCAGCTCACCCCGGACAGGGGACTATAATTCACCCCTCCACTTT.